This T cell receptor (beta chain) came from a study of identical twins (dated by TCRdb to between 2015 and 2016). Regarding the complete study: To test whether fetal clonotypes persist, this study deep-sequenced TCR alpha and beta repertoires from monozygotic twins, from unrelated adults of various ages, and from cord blood. To rule out contamination, replicate twin experiments were performed at different times with different library preparation protocols. Broader findings and caveats from the paper: Conclusions relied on cross-sectional statistical analysis, since the same donors could not be followed over many years. Out-of-frame TCR alpha sequences shared between twins showed an excess of low generation-probability sequences compared with coincidental sharing between unrelated individuals. Abundant cord blood beta clonotypes had fewer insertions, young adult naive repertoires showed a similar but weaker trend, and memory repertoires showed no such trend. Recombination models systematically underestimated out-of-frame TCR alpha sharing in monozygotic twins but agreed with sharing between unrelated individuals. In beta out-of-frame sequences, excess twin sharing was weaker, because having fewer shared sequences lowered the signal-to-noise ratio. Zero-insertion analyses could be partly confounded by invariant T cells such as MAIT and iNKT, though diverse VJ usage argued against such confounding for most clonotypes.

Library preparation was by 5' RACE. For sequencing, an Illumina HiSeq 2000 was employed. A universal primer binding site was introduced by template switching, and a unique molecular identifier was present in the final cDNA, enabling accurate counting of TCR cDNA molecules. Specific primers in the conserved constant-segment region were used to synthesize first-strand cDNA for TCR alpha and beta chains. Each cDNA library was double barcoded, with a SMART-Mk sample barcode plus Illumina barcodes, to control for contamination. TruSeq adapter sequences, together with Illumina sample barcodes, were added in two successive PCR steps. The TCR alpha and beta cDNA libraries were sequenced on the Illumina HiSeq platform using custom primers. Per the authors' processing: Unique molecular identifiers were extracted from raw reads with MiGEC, and CDR3 positions were determined with MiXCR. Recombination models were inferred per individual with the repgenHMM and IGoR tools using an EM algorithm. Shared clonotypes were analyzed with the tcR package in R, and sharing was normalized by the product of cloneset sizes. To study raw recombination free of thymic and clonal selection effects, out-of-frame nonproductive sequences were analyzed. The public reads were quality trimmed at Q25 with fastp and then assembled into clones with MiXCR by TCRdb, keeping productive beta chains. Each record represents a unique CDR3 protein, reported with the most common genes and DNA among its rows. The V and J calls come from TCRdb's annotation, not from the publication. The sample records about 240,000 distinct CDR3 sequences, about 13% of which are singletons. Of the sample, 3.5% to 5% is held by the ten largest clones.

Every donor in the study was a healthy Caucasian. The twin cohort comprised three pairs of female monozygotic twins, all aged roughly 18 to 30 years. Miltenyi CD45RO+ enrichment and human naive T-cell isolation kits were used to isolate memory (CD45RO+) and naive T cells from PBMC. Only a few counts were recorded for this clonotype. The specificity of this receptor is unknown. No per-base quality is available; no much larger clone lies one base away. The germline V gene supplies CDR1 SGHRS and CDR2 YFSETQ. Its CDR3 holds 15 amino acids, cysteine through phenylalanine. The sequence is cut down to CDR3 DNA, 45 bases in frame from base 1. V was cut back by 1 base and J by 4 bases, leaving a gap of 13 bases between them. The same sample was also used in a study of yellow fever vaccine responses in identical twins. As described in the second report: According to the authors, in identical twins the way T cells responded to vaccination appeared partly convergent and partly personalized. In identical twins, the study followed T cell clones that responded to the vaccine with precision.

The sequence joins TRBV5-1 to TRBJ2-3, with TRBD1 tentatively as D gene (5 bases match). The sample comprised memory (CD45RO+) T cells sorted from blood. Sample cell subset or site, as interpreted from the label and publication: CD45RO+ enriched T cells. This clonotype was obtained from a woman younger than 30 in good health. The DNA sequence reads TGCGCCAGCAGCTTGACAGGAGCAAACGCAGATACGCAGTATTTT. It codes for CASSLTGANADTQYF. When the CDR3 is completed using the reference TRBV5-1 and TRBJ2-3 genes on either side, the full variable domain is KAGVTQTPRYLIKTRGQQVTLSCSPISGHRSVSWYQQTPGQGLQFLFEYFSETQRNKGNFPGRFSGRQFSNSRSEMNVSTLELGDSALYLCASSLTGANADTQYFGPGTRLTVL.